The source of this T cell receptor beta chain is a study of blood T cell repertoires in COVID-19. Across the whole study: Whether acute or convalescent, the COVID-19 samples came from the United States, Italy and Spain. The cDNA or gDNA used as material had been derived from T cells, B-cell-depleted T cells, or PBMCs.

Authors' analysis steps: Estimation of nucleated cell counts relied on the amplification of reference gene primers. Assay used: immunoSEQ multiplex PCR; TCRdb lists only in-frame clones, some missing. D and trimming were read from the DNA, whereas the V and J calls and clone size are those reported in that table. Of 250,000 to 350,000 clones listed, 90% are singletons. Trimming removed 4 bases from V and 1 base from J, with 19 bases in between. CDR3 length: 17 residues. Germline CDR1 reads SEHNR; CDR2 reads FQNEAQ (reference sequence). The sequenced sample consisted of peripheral blood. The genes are TRBV7-9 and TRBJ1-1; TRBD1 might be the D (6 bases). The clonotype was recovered from a woman aged 50 to 65 with COVID-19, enrolled during active disease. The chain's CDR3 is CASSSGSSGVRNTEAFF. DNA for the CDR3: TGTGCCAGCAGCTCGGGATCATCAGGGGTGAGGAACACTGAAGCTTTCTTT. The full variable domain, completed using reference TRBV7-9 and TRBJ1-1, is DTGVSQNPRHKITKRGQNVTFRCDPISEHNRLYWYRQTLGQGPEFLTYFQNEAQLEKSRLLSDRFSAERPKGSFSTLEIQRTEQGDSAMYLCASSSGSSGVRNTEAFFGQGTRLTVV.